Presented here are 20 T cell receptor beta chains from one specimen sequenced in a study of control samples from healthy donors and cancer patients. Clones were read by immunoSEQ multiplex PCR, and TCRdb kept only the in-frame ones, dropping some. Found here are approximately 150,000 clones, roughly 94% of them singletons; the top ten hold roughly 1.3%. The sample consisted of blood. Receptors originate from a woman younger than 30 in good health.

CDR3 sequence: CASSPSGYSYNEQFF. In DNA form, the CDR3 reads TGTGCCAGCAGCCCTAGCGGTTACTCCTACAATGAGCAGTTCTTC. V usage is TRBV28 and J usage is TRBJ2-1; 7 bases agree with TRBD2. Germline V gives CDR1 MDHEN, CDR2 SYDVKM. V lost 6 bases, J lost 0 bases, and 5 bases stayed unmatched. The length of the CDR3 is 15 residues.

This clone has a single count. The DNA of the CDR3 is TGTGCCACCCGCCTAAAGGATAGCGGTGGAGAGACCCAGTACTTC. It codes for CATRLKDSGGETQYF. The rearrangement joins TRBV21-1 to TRBJ2-5; TRBD2, as called in the table, went unchecked against the DNA. TRBV21-1 is a known pseudogene. This CDR3 is 15 amino acids long.

V usage is TRBV6-2 or TRBV6-3 and J usage is TRBJ1-5, with D possibly being TRBD1 (5 bases). The V end lost 5 bases, the J end lost 1 base, and 15 bases lay between the germline ends. Germline values: CDR1 MNHEY, CDR2 SVGEGT. This CDR3 is 16 amino acids long. CDR3 protein: CASSRRGPVSNQPQHF. In DNA form, the CDR3 reads TGTGCCAGCAGTAGGCGGGGCCCGGTGAGCAATCAGCCCCAGCATTTT.

The V call is TRBV6-1, the J call TRBJ1-5, with TRBD1 as a possible D gene (5 bases). This CDR3 contains 16 residues. Germline lookup yields CDR1 MNHNS and CDR2 SASEGT. Trimming pared 2 bases from V and 2 bases from J, leaving 13 bases between. CDR3 sequence reads: CASSEKGAGRNQPQHF. The CDR3 coding sequence is TGTGCCAGCAGTGAAAAGGGAGCAGGGCGCAATCAGCCCCAGCATTTT.

The gene calls are TRBV2 and TRBJ2-2; D gene unclear. V was cut by 5 bases and J by 5 bases, with 6 bases left in between. This CDR3 is built from 12 residues. Germline values: CDR1 SNHLY, CDR2 FYNNEI. This CDR3 reads CASSFSTGELFF. CDR3 sequence (DNA): TGTGCCAGCAGTTTTTCGACCGGGGAGCTGTTTTTT.

The chain couples TRBV5-6 to TRBJ1-4; TRBD1 might be the D (5 bases). Germline assignment: CDR1 SGHDT and CDR2 YYEEEE. With 0 bases removed from V and 6 bases from J, the gap between germline ends came to 12 bases. CDR3 length: 15 amino acids. CDR3 DNA sequence: TGTGCCAGCAGCTTGGTAGGCAGGGAGGATGAAAAACTGTTTTTT. Its translation: CASSLVGREDEKLFF.

V gene TRBV29-1 combines with J gene TRBJ1-2, with D unresolved. From germline, CDR1 is SQVTM and CDR2 ANQGSEA. The CDR3 is 13 residues long. Trimming took 1 base from V and 3 from J, leaving 9 bases between them. The CDR3, as DNA: TGCAGCGTTGAAGCCCGCCAAGACTATGGCTACACCTTC. Its protein product is CSVEARQDYGYTF.

This chain connects TRBV7-2 to TRBJ1-1, with 12 nucleotides matching TRBD1. The CDR3 loop spans 14 amino acids. Germline V lookup: CDR1 SGHTA, CDR2 FQGNSA. V lost 5 bases to trimming and J lost 5 bases; unmatched junction nucleotides: 3. In DNA form, the CDR3 reads TGTGCCAGCAGCCGGGACAGGGGGCGAACTGAAGCTTTCTTT. It translates to CASSRDRGRTEAFF.

This clone was detected only once. V and J are TRBV7-9 and TRBJ2-3, with 12 nucleotides matching TRBD2. After removal of 6 bases from V and 0 bases from J, the junction contained 1 base not matched to a gene. CDR3 length: 15 residues. Germline V CDR1 and CDR2: SEHNR, FQNEAQ (reference sequence). The CDR3 DNA sequence: TGTGCCAGCAGGCTAGCGGGGGGGAGCACAGATACGCAGTATTTT. This sequence encodes CASRLAGGSTDTQYF.

The chain links TRBV16 to TRBJ1-2, with TRBD1 as a possible D gene (5 bases). The V gene lost 4 bases and the J gene lost 6 bases, with 12 bases spanning the gap. Germline V CDR1 and CDR2: KGHSY, FQNENV. There are 13 residues in the CDR3. DNA of the CDR3: TGTGCCAGCAGCCCAAGGGGCGCGGATGGCTACACCTTC. This translates into CASSPRGADGYTF.

CDR3 sequence reads: CASTGSGSNQETQYF. Here the CDR3 DNA reads TGTGCCAGCACCGGATCGGGCAGCAACCAAGAGACCCAGTACTTC. The rearrangement joins TRBV7-9 to TRBJ2-5, with D uncertain. CDR3 size: 15 residues. In germline, CDR1 is SEHNR, CDR2 FQNEAQ (reference sequence). V lost 7 bases to trimming and J lost 0 bases, with 15 bases between them.

This chain connects TRBV15 to TRBJ2-5; the match to TRBD1 covers 10 bases. The CDR3 has 16 amino acids. V gave up 0 bases and J gave up 6 bases; unmatched junction bases: 7. CDR1 LNHNV and CDR2 YYDKDF come from the germline V gene (reference sequence). Here the CDR3 DNA reads TGTGCCACCAGCAGAGAAGGGACAGGGGTACTAAAGACCCAGTACTTC. Its translation: CATSREGTGVLKTQYF.

Written as DNA, the CDR3 is TGTGCCAGTAGGTCCGAGGACAGGGGACTGGCCCTCCACTTT. It yields the protein CASRSEDRGLALHF. The chain uses TRBV19 and TRBJ1-6; 9 bases are a match to TRBD1. This CDR3 region has 14 residues. V was clipped by 6 bases and J by 14 bases; unmatched bases: 11. Germline CDR1 and CDR2: LNHDA and SQIVND (reference sequence).

This chain links TRBV27 with TRBJ2-6; either TRBD1 or TRBD2 may fit D (5 bases each). Germline V gene lookup returns CDR1 MNHEY and CDR2 SMNVEV (reference sequence). CDR3 size: 16 residues. V gave up 6 bases and J gave up 0 bases, with 12 bases separating them. CDR3 DNA sequence: TGTGCCAGCAGCATAACGGGGCTCTCTGGGGCCAACGTCCTGACTTTC. It codes for CASSITGLSGANVLTF.

With regard to this clone: Additional DNA sequences in this sample encode the identical CDR3. The chain employs TRBV19 and TRBJ2-2; D may be TRBD2 (5 bases). The CDR3 extends over 14 amino acids. CDR1 is LNHDA and CDR2 is SQIVND in the germline V gene (reference sequence). The V end lost 8 bases, the J end lost 4 bases, and 14 bases lay between the germline ends. CDR3 bases: TGTGCCAGTGACCCCGGAGGTATCACCGGGGAGCTGTTTTTT. Residues: CASDPGGITGELFF.

This chain joins TRBV7-2 and TRBJ2-7; D not resolved. V gave up 1 base and J gave up 3 bases, with 7 bases separating them. The CDR3 has 13 residues. Germline values: CDR1 SGHTA, CDR2 FQGNSA. The CDR3 DNA is TGTGCCAGCAGCTTAGTCCTGGACTACGAGCAGTACTTC. This encodes CASSLVLDYEQYF.

V is TRBV11-1 and J is TRBJ1-5; D ambiguous. Germline CDR1 and CDR2: SGHAT and FQDESV (reference sequence). Deletions cut 2 bases from V and 7 bases from J, with 9 bases between. This CDR3 has 13 amino acids. The CDR3 sequence: CASSLNERQPQHF. The CDR3, as DNA: TGTGCCAGCAGCTTAAACGAACGCCAGCCCCAGCATTTT.

J is TRBJ1-5 and V is TRBV27, with D possibly matching TRBD1 (5 bases). CDR1 MNHEY and CDR2 SMNVEV come from the germline V gene (reference sequence). The CDR3 totals 14 residues. V was cut by 3 bases and J by 7 bases, with 13 bases left in between. CDR3 region: CASSLGPYGQPQHF. For the CDR3, the DNA is TGTGCCAGCAGTTTGGGACCATACGGACAGCCCCAGCATTTT.

The rearrangement uses TRBV6-5 and TRBJ1-5, with a weak D call TRBD1 (6 bases). The CDR3 has 15 residues. Germline V gene sequence: CDR1 MNHEY, CDR2 SVGAGI. V was trimmed by 2 bases and J by 6 bases, leaving 14 bases between them. Written as DNA, the CDR3 is TGTGCCAGCAGTTACGGTAGGGAAGGGGGTCAGCCCCAGCATTTT. It codes for CASSYGREGGQPQHF.

This chain connects TRBV2 to TRBJ2-3; no definite D call. CDR1 and CDR2 from the germline V gene are SNHLY and FYNNEI. With 4 bases removed from V and 2 bases from J, the gap between germline ends came to 13 bases. CDR3 length: 15 amino acids. The CDR3 coding sequence is TGTGCCAGCAGTGTCTTAGGCAGGAACACAGATACGCAGTATTTT. Amino acid sequence: CASSVLGRNTDTQYF.